This T cell receptor (beta chain) was found in a study of blood T cell repertoires in COVID-19. In the study overall: Samples representing acute and convalescent COVID-19 were sourced from the United States, Italy and Spain. Sample material is recorded as cDNA or gDNA derived from T cells, B-cell-depleted T cells, or PBMCs.

Authors' analysis steps: Cell counts per sample came from amplifying reference gene primers. Some clones are missing from TCRdb's copy, which holds only in-frame ones; the method was immunoSEQ multiplex PCR. Clone size and the V and J calls come from that table; the DNA yielded D and trimming. Among about 180,000 clones listed, around 85% were seen once. The germline V and J ends were trimmed by 6 bases and 7 bases, with 4 bases remaining between them. The CDR3 is made up of 11 amino acids. Germline CDR1 reads SGHAT; CDR2 reads FQNNGV. This clonotype originated in a man in his fifties with active or convalescent COVID-19. The sequenced material came from peripheral blood. The chain carries TRBV11-2 and TRBJ1-6; D gene ambiguous. The CDR3 nucleotides read TGTGCCAGCAGTAGAAATTCACCCCTCCACTTT. It is translated as CASSRNSPLHF.